Below, 10 T cell receptor beta chains from the same sample are listed, as sequenced in a study of Graves' ophthalmopathy and Graves' hyperthyroidism. Investigators amplified TCR beta CDR3 regions from RNA transcripts. First-round RT-PCR with HTBI primers preceded a second-round multiplex PCR. TCRdb used MiXCR to reprocess the multiplex PCR reads, holding one entry per CDR3 protein. In the table there are more than 300,000 distinct CDR3 sequences, about a sixth of which are singletons. The sample was peripheral blood. These receptors all stem from an adult woman with stable Graves' hyperthyroidism.

The rearrangement links TRBV6-5 to TRBJ2-5; 8 nucleotides align to TRBD2. Trimming cost V 0 bases and J 5 bases; bases outside gene matches: 5. The CDR3 contains 15 residues. Germline V gene sequence: CDR1 MNHEY, CDR2 SVGAGI. This CDR3 reads CASSYSRRGRETQYF. In DNA, the CDR3 is TGTGCCAGCAGTTACTCGAGACGCGGGAGGGAGACCCAGTACTTC.

In this sample, this clonotype turned up a few times. The chain joins TRBV9 to TRBJ1-6; no clear D gene. From germline, CDR1 is SGDLS and CDR2 YYNGEE. Between the trimmed V and J ends, which lost 0 bases and 0 bases, there was a span of 10 bases. The CDR3 loop spans 17 amino acids. CDR3 loop: CASSVDVLSSYNSPLHF. The CDR3 coding sequence is TGTGCCAGCAGCGTAGATGTCTTGAGCTCCTATAATTCACCCCTCCACTTT.

The sample holds many counts of this clonotype. V usage is TRBV11-2 and J usage is TRBJ2-7, with D perhaps assigned TRBD1 or TRBD2 (6 bases each). Between the trimmed V and J ends, which lost 5 bases and 1 base, there was a span of 18 bases. Germline V CDR1 and CDR2: SGHAT, FQNNGV. The CDR3 consists of 16 residues. The CDR3 sequence is CASSQGRGGRSYEQYF. The CDR3 DNA reads as TGTGCCAGCAGCCAAGGCCGAGGGGGGCGGTCCTACGAGCAGTACTTC.

The chain employs TRBV20-1 and TRBJ1-2; TRBD1 aligns across 10 bases. This CDR3 region has 13 residues. The germline CDR1 and CDR2 sequences are DFQATT and SNEGSKA (reference sequence). V lost 1 base to trimming and J lost 6 bases; unmatched junction nucleotides: 2. The CDR3 nucleotides read TGCAGTGCTAGAGGGACAGGGGGTAATGGCTACACCTTC. Translated: CSARGTGGNGYTF.

The rearrangement uses TRBV11-1 and TRBJ2-2; D possibly matches TRBD1 or TRBD2 (5 bases each). The CDR3 consists of 16 residues. Germline V gives CDR1 SGHAT, CDR2 FQDESV (reference sequence). V shed 3 bases and J shed 1 base, with 12 bases lying between them. DNA for the CDR3: TGTGCCAGCAGCTTGGGGGAACAGCTGAACACCGGGGAGCTGTTTTTT. Translation gives CASSLGEQLNTGELFF.

In the case of this clonotype: The germline gene is not matched at one end of the junction; a read error may be the cause. The chain carries TRBV12-5 and TRBJ2-3, with a possible D match to TRBD2 (6 bases). Germline V CDR1 and CDR2: LGHNT, FRNRAP. CDR3 length: 15 amino acids. CDR3 sequence reads: CASGGDLTSADTRYF. For the CDR3, the DNA is TGTGCTAGTGGTGGGGATCTGACTAGTGCCGATACGCGGTATTTT.

This clonotype was seen at least ten times. The V and J genes are TRBV4-1 and TRBJ2-7; no reliable D call. The germline V and J ends were trimmed by 1 base and 4 bases, with 8 bases remaining between them. The CDR3 runs to 13 residues. Per germline, CDR1 MGHRA and CDR2 YSYEKL. CDR3 protein: CASSQAVGYEQYF. In DNA form, the CDR3 reads TGCGCCAGCAGCCAAGCGGTAGGTTACGAGCAGTACTTC.

This clonotype appeared many times. This CDR3 reads CASCRVNYGYTF. The CDR3 coding sequence is TGTGCCAGCTGCAGGGTAAACTATGGCTACACCTTC. This chain links TRBV28 with TRBJ1-2; D might be TRBD1 (5 bases). CDR3 length: 12 amino acids. V gave up 8 bases and J gave up 2 bases, with 9 bases separating them. Germline lookup yields CDR1 MDHEN and CDR2 SYDVKM.

The chain is built from TRBV3-1 and TRBJ1-5, with D possibly TRBD1 on 5 matching bases. Trimming took 4 bases from V and 2 from J, leaving 9 bases between them. CDR1 and CDR2 from the germline V gene are LGHDT and YNNKEL (reference sequence). The CDR3 totals 14 residues. CDR3 nucleotides: TGTGCCAGCAGCCTGAAAGGGGGCAATCAGCCCCAGCATTTT. Protein sequence: CASSLKGGNQPQHF.

Note on this clonotype: Just one base apart from a much larger clone, this may be a read error. The CDR3 sequence: CSAQTSDPLEQCF. The CDR3 bases are TGCAGTGCGCAGACTAGCGACCCACTCGAGCAGTGCTTC. The J gene is TRBJ2-7, the V gene TRBV20-1, with 8 bases aligning to TRBD2. Per the germline V gene, CDR1 is DFQATT and CDR2 is SNEGSKA (reference sequence). This CDR3 is built from 13 residues.